Below are 29 T cell receptor beta chains sequenced from a single sample in a study of identical twins (dated by TCRdb to 2016 to 2017). Libraries were prepared through 5' RACE. TCRdb shows the sequencer as Illumina HiSeq 2000. TCRdb applied fastp at Q25 and MiXCR to the public reads, then kept only in-frame beta chains. Here each entry gathers all rows of one CDR3 protein and keeps the most common genes and DNA. The sample yields approximately 680,000 distinct CDR3 sequences; roughly 7.2% were counted once. The leading ten clones occupy around 1.6% of the sample. The same sample was also studied in work on yellow fever vaccine responses in identical twins.

Material: PBMCs. These receptors came from a woman younger than 35 in good health.

A few counts support this clonotype. V usage is TRBV20-1 and J usage is TRBJ2-4; either TRBD1 or TRBD2 may fit D (5 bases each). The CDR3 sequence is 16 residues long. Germline values: CDR1 DFQATT, CDR2 SNEGSKA (reference sequence). Between the trimmed V and J ends, which lost 3 bases and 0 bases, there was a span of 15 bases. This CDR3 is CSASNRDRIAKNIQYF. The DNA of the CDR3 is TGCAGTGCTAGCAATCGGGACCGAATAGCCAAAAACATTCAGTACTTC.

This clonotype occurred a few times. V is TRBV5-1 and J is TRBJ2-1; 8 nucleotides agree with TRBD2. The CDR3 is 15 residues long. Germline CDR1 SGHRS, CDR2 YFSETQ. J lost 10 bases, V lost 0 bases, and 9 bases had no gene match. The CDR3 DNA follows: TGCGCCAGCAGCTTGGATGGGACTAGAGAAAAGGAGCAGTTCTTC. This sequence encodes CASSLDGTREKEQFF. Complete variable domain (other parts from reference TRBV5-1 and TRBJ2-1): KAGVTQTPRYLIKTRGQQVTLSCSPISGHRSVSWYQQTPGQGLQFLFEYFSETQRNKGNFPGRFSGRQFSNSRSEMNVSTLELGDSALYLCASSLDGTREKEQFFGPGTRLTVL.

This clonotype has just a few counts. The V gene is TRBV10-3, the J gene TRBJ2-7, with 9 bases aligning to TRBD2. The germline V gene has CDR1 ENHRY and CDR2 SYGVKD. V trimming: 3 bases; J trimming: 3 bases; junction bases outside the gene matches: 6. The CDR3 extends over 15 amino acids. The CDR3 sequence: CAISEGDSGGYEQYF. DNA of the CDR3: TGTGCCATCAGTGAAGGGGATAGCGGGGGCTACGAGCAGTACTTC.

The gene calls are TRBV6-2 or TRBV6-3 and TRBJ2-7, with D unclear. V lost 8 bases to trimming and J lost 2 bases, with 7 bases between them. Germline values: CDR1 MNHEY, CDR2 SVGEGT. CDR3 length: 11 amino acids. This CDR3 reads CASQIAYEQYF. CDR3 bases: TGTGCCAGCCAAATAGCCTACGAGCAGTACTTC.

The chain carries TRBV10-3 and TRBJ2-2; the D is unclear. Germline CDR1 and CDR2: ENHRY and SYGVKD. The CDR3 spans 15 residues. V was shortened by 4 bases and J by 1 base, with 10 bases between the two germline ends. The chain's CDR3 is CAISGRTENTGELFF. Written as DNA, the CDR3 is TGTGCCATCAGTGGGAGAACAGAGAACACCGGGGAGCTGTTTTTT.

The rearrangement links TRBV6-1 to TRBJ2-7; 8 bases align to TRBD1. This CDR3 contains 15 residues. Trimming cost V 6 bases and J 0 bases; bases outside gene matches: 7. Germline assignment: CDR1 MNHNS and CDR2 SASEGT. In DNA form, the CDR3 reads TGTGCCAGCAGGACACAGGGGGTGGGCTCCTACGAGCAGTACTTC. This gives the protein CASRTQGVGSYEQYF.

This rearrangement joins TRBV29-1 to TRBJ2-3; D tentatively fits TRBD1 or TRBD2 (5 bases each). Trimming removed 3 bases at V and 2 bases at J, with 15 bases between. The CDR3 loop spans 15 amino acids. The germline V gene encodes CDR1 SQVTM and CDR2 ANQGSEA. CDR3 bases: TGCAGCGTTGAGGGAACCCTTGGGACCACAGATACGCAGTATTTT. Its protein is CSVEGTLGTTDTQYF.

This clonotype was counted between two and nine times. The chain is built from TRBV6-1 and TRBJ2-5, with D possibly TRBD1 on 5 matching bases. The CDR3 extends over 12 amino acids. V was cut by 7 bases and J by 4 bases, with 10 bases left in between. Per the germline V gene, CDR1 is MNHNS and CDR2 is SASEGT. This CDR3 is CASTARAETQYF. The CDR3 DNA is TGTGCCAGCACCGCCAGGGCAGAGACCCAGTACTTC.

The sample holds many counts of this clonotype. The rearrangement joins TRBV15 to TRBJ2-1; D remains unclear. Per the germline V gene, CDR1 is LNHNV and CDR2 is YYDKDF (reference sequence). V was shortened by 5 bases and J by 6 bases, with 11 bases between the two germline ends. There are 13 residues in the CDR3. The CDR3 DNA is TGTGCCACCAGCGGACCTCACAGCAATGAGCAGTTCTTC. As protein: CATSGPHSNEQFF.

V is TRBV7-6 and J is TRBJ2-5; 9 bases line up with TRBD2. This CDR3 has 16 residues. Germline V gene data show CDR1 as SGHVS and CDR2 as FNYEAQ. Trimming took 1 base from V and 5 from J; bases not matched to a gene: 8. The CDR3 nucleotides are TGTGCCAGCAGCTTAGGAAATAGCGGGAGCGGTGAGACCCAGTACTTC. Residues: CASSLGNSGSGETQYF.

This clonotype was counted ten times or more. V gene TRBV9 combines with J gene TRBJ2-1, with D perhaps TRBD1 (5 bases). V lost 0 bases and J 0 bases, leaving 7 bases between the germline ends. CDR1 is SGDLS and CDR2 is YYNGEE in the germline V gene. The CDR3 consists of 15 residues. For the CDR3, the DNA is TGTGCCAGCAGCGTAGAACAGGACTCCTACAATGAGCAGTTCTTC. Encoded protein: CASSVEQDSYNEQFF.

This clonotype was detected ten times or more. This chain joins TRBV4-2 and TRBJ2-7; 10 bases fit TRBD2. Unmatched junction bases numbered 6, after V lost 0 bases and J lost 4 bases. The V gene's germline CDR1 is LGHNA and CDR2 YNFKEQ. The CDR3 has 16 residues. The CDR3: CASSQDRASGSYEQYF. CDR3 DNA: TGTGCCAGCAGCCAAGATCGGGCTAGCGGGAGTTACGAGCAGTACTTC.

This clonotype was observed at least ten times. J is TRBJ2-3 and V is TRBV11-2; no clear D. Deletions cut 1 base from V and 0 bases from J, with 8 bases between. CDR3 length: 15 amino acids. CDR1 and CDR2 (germline): SGHAT, FQNNGV. The CDR3 sequence is CASSLGVPSTDTQYF. Here the CDR3 DNA reads TGTGCCAGCAGCTTAGGAGTACCTAGCACAGATACGCAGTATTTT.

The chain employs TRBV6-2 or TRBV6-3 and TRBJ1-1, with a weak D call TRBD1 (5 bases). There are 13 residues in the CDR3. Between the trimmed V and J ends, which lost 4 bases and 4 bases, there was a span of 10 bases. Per the germline V gene, CDR1 is MNHEY and CDR2 is SVGEGT. CDR3 protein: CASSWTRGTEAFF. As DNA, the CDR3 is TGTGCCAGCAGTTGGACTAGGGGCACTGAAGCTTTCTTT.

This clonotype was picked up a small number of times. The V and J genes are TRBV20-1 and TRBJ2-3; 7 bases match TRBD2. V lost 7 bases to trimming and J lost 3 bases; unmatched junction nucleotides: 4. The germline CDR1 and CDR2 sequences are DFQATT and SNEGSKA (reference sequence). This CDR3 has 12 residues. The CDR3 DNA follows: TGCAGTGGAGGACTAGTTACAGATACGCAGTATTTT. Translating it yields CSGGLVTDTQYF.

At least ten counts were recorded for this clonotype. This rearrangement joins TRBV4-1 to TRBJ2-3; 7 bases map to TRBD1. The V segment lost 5 bases and the J segment 2 bases; nucleotides outside the gene matches: 7. Looked up from germline, CDR1 is MGHRA and CDR2 is YSYEKL. This CDR3 contains 15 residues. The CDR3 DNA is TGCGCCAGCAGCGGGGACAGACTACTCACAGATACGCAGTATTTT. This sequence encodes CASSGDRLLTDTQYF.

The chain joins TRBV7-9 to TRBJ2-1; 8 positions agree with TRBD2. The CDR3 runs to 15 residues. V lost 4 bases to trimming and J lost 3 bases; unmatched junction nucleotides: 5. From germline, CDR1 is SEHNR and CDR2 FQNEAQ (reference sequence). Written as DNA, the CDR3 is TGTGCCAGCAGCTCTACCGGGACTAGCTACAATGAGCAGTTCTTC. Amino acids: CASSSTGTSYNEQFF.

The gene calls are TRBV7-2 and TRBJ2-3; D is perhaps TRBD1 (5 bases). Germline lookup yields CDR1 SGHTA and CDR2 FQGNSA. There are 16 residues in the CDR3. V lost 0 bases and J 2 bases, leaving 12 bases between the germline ends. The CDR3 DNA reads as TGTGCCAGCAGCTTAGCGCAGGGTCTTTTCACAGATACGCAGTATTTT. This sequence encodes CASSLAQGLFTDTQYF.

This clonotype has at least ten counts. The V gene is TRBV10-3, the J gene TRBJ2-2, with 7 bases matching TRBD1. Germline CDR1 ENHRY, CDR2 SYGVKD. V was clipped by 6 bases and J by 4 bases; unmatched bases: 5. The CDR3 consists of 14 residues. The DNA of the CDR3 is TGTGCCATCAGCGGGACAGCCTTCACCGGGGAGCTGTTTTTT. Protein: CAISGTAFTGELFF.

This clonotype was recorded many times. V and J are TRBV12-3 or TRBV12-4 and TRBJ2-1, with D perhaps TRBD2 (5 bases). This CDR3 contains 15 residues. Trimming removed 5 bases at V and 3 bases at J, with 14 bases between. CDR3 amino acids: CASSLVTEDYNEQFF. For the CDR3, the DNA is TGTGCCAGCAGTCTTGTAACGGAGGACTACAATGAGCAGTTCTTC.

CDR3 loop: CASSLVRGNEQYV. As DNA, the CDR3 is TGCGCCAGCAGCCTCGTCAGGGGGAACGAGCAGTACGTC. The rearrangement links TRBV5-1 to TRBJ2-7; 7 bases align to TRBD1. The V gene end was trimmed by 4 bases and the J gene end by 5 bases; junction bases not matched to a gene: 6. Germline V lookup: CDR1 SGHRS, CDR2 YFSETQ. The CDR3 loop spans 13 amino acids.

The table lists this clonotype with a few counts. This rearrangement joins TRBV5-6 to TRBJ2-4; D unclear. Per the germline V gene, CDR1 is SGHDT and CDR2 is YYEEEE. CDR3 size: 15 residues. V shed 0 bases and J shed 7 bases, with 14 bases lying between them. The CDR3 coding sequence is TGTGCCAGCAGCTTGGAGGCACTCCAGCCGAACATTCAGTACTTC. Its translation is CASSLEALQPNIQYF.

This clonotype was detected ten times or more. This rearrangement joins TRBV5-1 to TRBJ2-1; tentative D call: TRBD1 (5 bases). Germline V lookup: CDR1 SGHRS, CDR2 YFSETQ. CDR3 size: 17 residues. The ends were cut back, 4 bases at V and 0 bases at J, with 17 bases in the middle. CDR3 amino acids: CASSPTFDSLSYNEQFF. Here the CDR3 DNA reads TGCGCCAGCAGCCCGACCTTCGACAGCCTCTCCTACAATGAGCAGTTCTTC.

J is TRBJ2-4 and V is TRBV4-1; D may be TRBD2 (6 bases). The length of the CDR3 is 15 residues. Germline loops: CDR1 MGHRA, CDR2 YSYEKL. Between the trimmed V and J ends, which lost 2 bases and 6 bases, there was a span of 14 bases. The CDR3 DNA reads TGCGCCAGCAGCCAAACCCCGTCTAGCGCAAACATTCAGTACTTC. Translating gives CASSQTPSSANIQYF.

V gene TRBV20-1 combines with J gene TRBJ1-5; 8 bases fit TRBD1. CDR1 is DFQATT, CDR2 SNEGSKA, per germline (reference sequence). Losses at the gene ends were 4 bases for V and 2 bases for J; bases not matched to a gene: 4. The CDR3 totals 14 residues. The CDR3 nucleotides read TGCAGTGCTACCGCAGGGGGCGGCAATCAGCCCCAGCATTTT. It yields the protein CSATAGGGNQPQHF.

The chain combines TRBV2 with TRBJ2-4; 8 nucleotides line up with TRBD2. CDR1 and CDR2 (germline): SNHLY, FYNNEI. J gave up 0 bases and V 7 bases, and 8 bases lay outside the gene matches. The CDR3 contains 16 residues. CDR3 loop: CASISSGGLAKNIQYF. The CDR3, as DNA: TGTGCCAGCATTTCGAGCGGGGGACTAGCCAAAAACATTCAGTACTTC.

The chain links TRBV20-1 to TRBJ2-1, with D possibly being TRBD1 (5 bases). Deletions cut 6 bases from V and 6 bases from J, with 21 bases between. CDR3 length equals 15 residues. Germline V gene data show CDR1 as DFQATT and CDR2 as SNEGSKA (reference sequence). The CDR3 protein is CSANPLDSHLNEQFF. The CDR3 nucleotides are TGCAGTGCAAATCCCCTCGACAGCCACCTCAATGAGCAGTTCTTC.

There are a few counts of this clonotype. The chain joins TRBV25-1 to TRBJ2-5; no definite D call. CDR3 length equals 12 residues. Germline V gene lookup returns CDR1 MGHDK and CDR2 SYGVNS. V was trimmed by 3 bases and J by 10 bases, leaving 12 bases between them. The CDR3 loop is CASSEWMEGQYF. The CDR3 DNA reads TGTGCCAGCAGTGAGTGGATGGAAGGCCAGTACTTC. The full variable domain, rest sourced from reference TRBV25-1 and TRBJ2-5, is EADIYQTPRYLVIGTGKKITLECSQTMGHDKMYWYQQDPGMELHLIHYSYGVNSTEKGDLSSESTVSRIRTEHFPLTLESARPSHTSQYLCASSEWMEGQYFGPGTRLLVL.

The genes are TRBV12-3 or TRBV12-4 and TRBJ1-5, with D maybe TRBD1 (5 bases). The CDR3 contains 14 residues. The ends were cut back, 6 bases at V and 6 bases at J, with 15 bases in the middle. The CDR3: CASSRGRVGQPQHF. DNA of the CDR3: TGTGCCAGCAGCCGGGGGAGGGTTGGTCAGCCCCAGCATTTT.